Each of the 11 T cell receptor beta chains below was sequenced from the same sample in a study of spatial heterogeneity in lung cancer. Study outcomes and limitations: Higher tumor mutation counts went along with higher counts of expanded intratumoral alpha and beta TCRs.

Antigens of these TCRs are unknown. Described time point: sample taken at primary tumor resection. TCRdb re-called the 5' RACE reads with MiXCR, one entry per CDR3 protein. The top ten clones hold about a tenth of a sample with under 20,000 distinct CDR3 sequences, under 7% of them seen once. The sequencing here drew on lung tumor tissue, taken at surgery. All receptors come from a female donor with early-stage non-small cell lung cancer.

This clonotype was detected ten times or more. This sequence joins TRBV15 and TRBJ2-7; TRBD1 agrees at 7 bases. Trimming removed 0 bases from V and 3 bases from J; junction bases left unmatched: 5. CDR1 and CDR2 from the germline V gene are LNHNV and YYDKDF (reference sequence). The CDR3 runs 15 residues. The CDR3: CATSRDQGGSYEQYF. The CDR3 region has the DNA TGTGCCACCAGCAGAGATCAAGGGGGCAGCTACGAGCAGTACTTC.

There are many counts of this clonotype. V usage is TRBV5-1 and J usage is TRBJ1-5; D is unresolved. Germline CDR1 is SGHRS and CDR2 is YFSETQ. With 4 bases removed from V and 7 bases from J, the gap between germline ends came to 12 bases. The CDR3 totals 13 residues. CDR3: CASSQDAEQPQHF. The CDR3 DNA reads TGCGCCAGCAGCCAGGACGCGGAACAGCCCCAGCATTTT.

This clonotype was observed at least ten times. CDR3 amino acids: CASSLGTSGNGEQFF. CDR3 nucleotides: TGTGCCAGCAGCCTCGGGACTAGCGGGAATGGTGAGCAGTTCTTC. The genes are TRBV11-2 and TRBJ2-1; TRBD2 matches at 13 bases. This CDR3 comprises 15 residues. Germline V gene lookup returns CDR1 SGHAT and CDR2 FQNNGV. With 5 bases clipped from V and 9 bases from J, the junction kept 7 bases outside the gene matches.

This clonotype came up many times. The V and J genes are TRBV5-1 and TRBJ2-2, with TRBD2 matching 8 bases. This CDR3 is 15 amino acids long. Trimming at V came to 7 bases and at J to 4 bases, leaving 9 bases not matched to a gene. Germline CDR1 is SGHRS and CDR2 is YFSETQ. CDR3 in DNA: TGCGCCAGCGCCACAGCGGGAGAACTCACCGGGGAGCTGTTTTTT. Protein: CASATAGELTGELFF.

V is TRBV28 and J is TRBJ1-5; TRBD1 matches 8 bases. Germline CDR1 MDHEN, CDR2 SYDVKM. The CDR3 contains 15 residues. V gave up 4 bases and J gave up 9 bases; unmatched junction bases: 11. As DNA, the CDR3 is TGTGCCAGCAGTTCGTCCGGGACAGGTTTGACGCCCCAGCATTTT. It specifies CASSSSGTGLTPQHF. Full variable domain (rest looked up from reference TRBV28 and TRBJ1-5): DVKVTQSSRYLVKRTGEKVFLECVQDMDHENMFWYRQDPGLGLRLIYFSYDVKMKEKGDIPEGYSVSREKKERFSLILESASTNQTSMYLCASSSSGTGLTPQHFGDGTRLSIL.

This rearrangement joins TRBV20-1 to TRBJ2-3; D call uncertain. Trimming took off 7 bases at V and 4 bases at J, with 9 bases between the two ends. This CDR3 is built from 11 residues. Germline V gene data show CDR1 as DFQATT and CDR2 as SNEGSKA (reference sequence). The CDR3, as DNA: TGCAGTGAGTTTGACGCAGATACGCAGTATTTT. Its translation: CSEFDADTQYF.

There are many counts of this clonotype. V is TRBV6-5 and J is TRBJ2-3; D is perhaps TRBD2 (6 bases). The V end lost 3 bases, the J end lost 0 bases, and 10 bases lay between the germline ends. This CDR3 spans 15 amino acids. The germline V gene encodes CDR1 MNHEY and CDR2 SVGAGI. CDR3 sequence (DNA): TGTGCCAGCAGTTATGGGGGGTCTAGCACAGATACGCAGTATTTT. Encoded protein: CASSYGGSSTDTQYF.

In the case of this clonotype: A much more abundant neighbour one base away suggests this may be a read error. V usage is TRBV24-1 and J usage is TRBJ1-5; D ambiguous. In germline, CDR1 is KGHDR, CDR2 SFDVKD. The CDR3 has 13 amino acids. This CDR3 is CANSDSNNQPQHF. The DNA for the CDR3 is TGTGCCAACAGTGATTCGAACAATCAGCCCCAGCATTTT.

V is TRBV28 and J is TRBJ1-5; 10 bases fit TRBD1. This CDR3 has 16 amino acids. Germline V gene data show CDR1 as MDHEN and CDR2 as SYDVKM. After removal of 6 bases from V and 4 bases from J, the junction contained 9 bases not matched to a gene. The CDR3 loop reads CASSDSRTGGNQPQHF. The CDR3 DNA reads as TGTGCCAGCAGCGACTCGAGGACAGGGGGTAATCAGCCCCAGCATTTT.

This clonotype has just a few counts. The chain links TRBV7-9 to TRBJ2-1; D call uncertain. This CDR3 spans 14 amino acids. Germline V lookup: CDR1 SEHNR, CDR2 FQNEAQ (reference sequence). Trimming stripped 4 bases from V and 9 bases from J, with 16 bases between. CDR3 protein: CASSSQGQVIEQFF. DNA of the CDR3: TGTGCCAGCAGCTCTCAAGGCCAGGTCATTGAGCAGTTCTTC.

This clonotype was picked up many times. The chain has TRBV5-6 and TRBJ2-5; D perhaps matches TRBD2 (5 bases). Germline V gives CDR1 SGHDT, CDR2 YYEEEE. The length of the CDR3 is 14 residues. Trimming stripped 6 bases from V and 5 bases from J, with 17 bases between. CDR3 bases: TGTGCCAGCACTCCTAGCTGGGATAGGGAGACCCAGTACTTC. Translated: CASTPSWDRETQYF.